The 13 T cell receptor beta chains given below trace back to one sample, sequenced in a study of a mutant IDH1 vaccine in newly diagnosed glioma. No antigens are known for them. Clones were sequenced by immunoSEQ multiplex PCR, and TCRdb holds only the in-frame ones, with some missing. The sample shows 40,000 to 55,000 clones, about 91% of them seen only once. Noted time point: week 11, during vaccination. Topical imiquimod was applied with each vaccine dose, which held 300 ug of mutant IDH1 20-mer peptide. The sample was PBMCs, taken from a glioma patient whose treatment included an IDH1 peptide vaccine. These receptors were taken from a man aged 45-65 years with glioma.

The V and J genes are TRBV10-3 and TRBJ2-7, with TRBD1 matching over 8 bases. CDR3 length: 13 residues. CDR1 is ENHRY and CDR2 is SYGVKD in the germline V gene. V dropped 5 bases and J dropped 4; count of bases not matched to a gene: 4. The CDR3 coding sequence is TGTGCCATCAGTCCACAGGGGGGATACGAGCAGTACTTC. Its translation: CAISPQGGYEQYF.

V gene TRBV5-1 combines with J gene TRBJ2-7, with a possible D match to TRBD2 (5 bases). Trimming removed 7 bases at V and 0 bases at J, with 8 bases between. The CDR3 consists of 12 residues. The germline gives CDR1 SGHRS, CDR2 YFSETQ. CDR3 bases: TGCGCCAGCCGGGGTTCCTCCTACGAGCAGTACTTC. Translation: CASRGSSYEQYF.

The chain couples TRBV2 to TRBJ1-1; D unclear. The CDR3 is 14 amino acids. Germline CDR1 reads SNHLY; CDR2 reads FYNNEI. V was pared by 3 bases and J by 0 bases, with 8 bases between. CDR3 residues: CASSDLVMNTEAFF. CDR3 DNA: TGTGCCAGCAGTGACTTAGTCATGAACACTGAAGCTTTCTTT.

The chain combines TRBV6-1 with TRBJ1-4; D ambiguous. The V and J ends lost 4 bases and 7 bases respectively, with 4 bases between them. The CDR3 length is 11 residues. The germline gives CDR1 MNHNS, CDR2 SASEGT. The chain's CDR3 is CASSASEKLFF. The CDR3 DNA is TGTGCCAGCAGTGCCAGTGAAAAACTGTTTTTT.

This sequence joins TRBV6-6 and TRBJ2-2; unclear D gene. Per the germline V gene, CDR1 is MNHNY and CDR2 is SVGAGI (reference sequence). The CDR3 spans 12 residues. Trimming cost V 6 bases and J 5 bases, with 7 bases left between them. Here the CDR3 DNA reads TGTGCCAGCAGCTACCTAACCGGGGAGCTGTTTTTT. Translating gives CASSYLTGELFF.

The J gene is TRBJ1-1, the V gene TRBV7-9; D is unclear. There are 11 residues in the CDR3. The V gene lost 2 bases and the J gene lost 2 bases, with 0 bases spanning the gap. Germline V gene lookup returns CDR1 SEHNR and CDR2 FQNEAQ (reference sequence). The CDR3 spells CASSLNTEAFF. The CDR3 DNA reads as TGTGCCAGCAGCTTAAACACTGAAGCTTTCTTT.

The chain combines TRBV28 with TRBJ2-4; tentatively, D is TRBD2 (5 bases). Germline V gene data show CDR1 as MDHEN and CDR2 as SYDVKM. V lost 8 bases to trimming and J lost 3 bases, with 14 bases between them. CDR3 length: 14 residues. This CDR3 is CASRSPEGKNIQYF. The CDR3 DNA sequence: TGTGCCAGCCGGAGTCCCGAGGGCAAAAACATTCAGTACTTC.

The DNA for the CDR3 is TGTGCCAGCAGCTCGGGGGCCCTAAAGCCCCAGCATTTT. This encodes CASSSGALKPQHF. J is TRBJ1-5 and V is TRBV7-9; weak D call: TRBD1 (6 bases). This CDR3 is 13 amino acids long. The ends were cut back, 4 bases at V and 8 bases at J, with 12 bases in the middle. In germline, CDR1 is SEHNR, CDR2 FQNEAQ (reference sequence).

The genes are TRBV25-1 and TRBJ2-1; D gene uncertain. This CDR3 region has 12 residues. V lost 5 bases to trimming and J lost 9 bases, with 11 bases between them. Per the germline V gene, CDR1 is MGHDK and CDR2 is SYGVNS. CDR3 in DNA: TGTGCCAGCAGTTTGGATGTTGGTGAGCAGTTCTTC. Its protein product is CASSLDVGEQFF.

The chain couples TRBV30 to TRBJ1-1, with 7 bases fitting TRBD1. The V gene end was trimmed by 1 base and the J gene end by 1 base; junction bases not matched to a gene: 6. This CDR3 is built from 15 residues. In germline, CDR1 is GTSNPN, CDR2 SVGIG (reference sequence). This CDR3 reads CAWSARTGSNTEAFF. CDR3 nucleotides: TGTGCCTGGAGTGCCCGGACAGGCTCGAACACTGAAGCTTTCTTT.

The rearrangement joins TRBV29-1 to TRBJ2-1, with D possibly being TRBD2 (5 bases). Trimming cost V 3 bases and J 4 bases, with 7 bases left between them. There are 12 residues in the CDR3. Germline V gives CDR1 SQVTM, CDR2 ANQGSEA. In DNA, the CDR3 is TGCAGCGTTGAGAGAGGGTACAATGAGCAGTTCTTC. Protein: CSVERGYNEQFF.

The CDR3 is CASSQDSRQGAYSGGYTF. The DNA for the CDR3 is TGCGCCAGCAGCCAAGATAGCCGACAGGGGGCTTATAGTGGGGGCTACACCTTC. The chain links TRBV4-3 to TRBJ1-2; 10 bases fit TRBD1. Germline V lookup: CDR1 LGHNA, CDR2 YSLEER. The CDR3 length is 18 residues. Trimming took 0 bases from V and 8 from J; bases not matched to a gene: 15.

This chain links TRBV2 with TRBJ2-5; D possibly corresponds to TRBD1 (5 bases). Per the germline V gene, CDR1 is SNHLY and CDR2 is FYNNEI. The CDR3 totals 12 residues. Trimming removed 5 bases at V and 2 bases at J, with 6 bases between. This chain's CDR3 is CASSPGQETQYF. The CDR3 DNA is TGTGCCAGCAGTCCAGGGCAAGAGACCCAGTACTTC.